This TCR beta chain came from a study of T cells in Graves' hyperthyroidism and ophthalmopathy. Study outcomes and limitations: Model-based prediction identified ophthalmopathy a median about 7 months prior to its onset.

The CDR3 regions of TCR beta were amplified from RNA transcripts. In the first-round RT-PCR of the TCR CDR3, the HTBI primer set was used. TCRdb independently ran MiXCR on the multiplex PCR reads; one entry per CDR3 protein. Of hundreds of thousands of distinct CDR3 sequences listed, roughly a sixth are singletons. Remarks on this clonotype: What it recognizes is unknown.

The V end lost 4 bases, the J end lost 2 bases, and 15 bases lay between the germline ends. The CDR3 runs to 15 residues. CDR1 and CDR2 from the germline V gene are SGHRS and YFSETQ. The clonotype originates from a woman aged 18-30 years with Graves' hyperthyroidism. Sample: blood. This chain uses TRBV5-1 with TRBJ1-1; D is unresolved. The CDR3 protein is CASSLLTASNTEAFF. The DNA for the CDR3 is TGCGCCAGCAGCCTACTAACAGCGAGCAACACTGAAGCTTTCTTT.